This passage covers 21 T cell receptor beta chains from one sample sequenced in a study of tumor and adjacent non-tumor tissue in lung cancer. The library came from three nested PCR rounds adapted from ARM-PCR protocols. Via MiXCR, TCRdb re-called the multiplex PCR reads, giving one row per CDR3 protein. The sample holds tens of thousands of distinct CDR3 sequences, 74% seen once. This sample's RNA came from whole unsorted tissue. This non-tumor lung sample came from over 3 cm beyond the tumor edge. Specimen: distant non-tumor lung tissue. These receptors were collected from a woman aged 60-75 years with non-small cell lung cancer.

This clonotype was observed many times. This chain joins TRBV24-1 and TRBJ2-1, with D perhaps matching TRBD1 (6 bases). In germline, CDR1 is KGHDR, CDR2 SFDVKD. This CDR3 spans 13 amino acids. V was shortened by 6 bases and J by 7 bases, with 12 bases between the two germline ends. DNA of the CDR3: TGTGCCACCAGTTACAGGGTTACGAATGAGCAGTTCTTC. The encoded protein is CATSYRVTNEQFF.

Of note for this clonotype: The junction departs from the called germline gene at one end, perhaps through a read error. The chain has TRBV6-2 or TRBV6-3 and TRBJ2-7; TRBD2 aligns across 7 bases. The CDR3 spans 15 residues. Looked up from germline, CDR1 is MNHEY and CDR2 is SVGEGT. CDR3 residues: CASSTLADRSYEQYF. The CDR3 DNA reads TGTGCAAGCAGCACCCTAGCGGATCGTTCCTACGAGCAGTACTTC.

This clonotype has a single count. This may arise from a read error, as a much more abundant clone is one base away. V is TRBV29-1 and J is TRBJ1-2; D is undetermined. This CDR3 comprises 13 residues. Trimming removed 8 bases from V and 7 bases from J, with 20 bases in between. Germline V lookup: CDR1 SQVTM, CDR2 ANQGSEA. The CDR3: CSFRHGEGFGYTF. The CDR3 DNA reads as TGCAGCTTCCGACATGGCGAGGGCTTTGGCTACACCTTC. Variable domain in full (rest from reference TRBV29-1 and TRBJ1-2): SAVISQKPSRDICQRGTSLTIQCQVDSQVTMMFWYRQQPGQSLTLIATANQGSEATYESGFVIDKFPISRPNLTFSTLTVSNMSPEDSSIYLCSFRHGEGFGYTFGSGTRLTVV.

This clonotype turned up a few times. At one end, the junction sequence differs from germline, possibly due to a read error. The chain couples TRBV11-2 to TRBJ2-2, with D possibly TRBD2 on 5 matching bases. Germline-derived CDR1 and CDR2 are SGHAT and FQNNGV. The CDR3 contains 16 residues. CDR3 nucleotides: TGTGCCAGCAGTTTAGTATTGGTGGCGCACACCGGGGAGTTGTTTTTT. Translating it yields CASSLVLVAHTGELFF.

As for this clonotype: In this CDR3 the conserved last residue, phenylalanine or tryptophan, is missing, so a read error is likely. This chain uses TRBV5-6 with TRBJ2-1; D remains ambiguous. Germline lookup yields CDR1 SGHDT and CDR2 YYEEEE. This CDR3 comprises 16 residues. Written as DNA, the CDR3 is TGTGCCAGCAGCTTGTTGATGCAGGCCTCCTACTATGAGCAGTTCTTA. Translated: CASSLLMQASYYEQFL.

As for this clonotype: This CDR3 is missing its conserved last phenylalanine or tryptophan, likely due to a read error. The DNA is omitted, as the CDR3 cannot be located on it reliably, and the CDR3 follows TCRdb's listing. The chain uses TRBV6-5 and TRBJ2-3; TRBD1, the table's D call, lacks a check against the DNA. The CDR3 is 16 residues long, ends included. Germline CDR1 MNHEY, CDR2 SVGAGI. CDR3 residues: CASTTGGRGRGDTHYC.

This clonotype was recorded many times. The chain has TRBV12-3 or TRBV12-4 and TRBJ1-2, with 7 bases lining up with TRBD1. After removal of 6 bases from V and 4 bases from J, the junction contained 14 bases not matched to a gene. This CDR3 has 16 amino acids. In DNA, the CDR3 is TGTGCCAGCAGACTCGTACCGGGACAGCCTGCCTATGGCTACACCTTC. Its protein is CASRLVPGQPAYGYTF.

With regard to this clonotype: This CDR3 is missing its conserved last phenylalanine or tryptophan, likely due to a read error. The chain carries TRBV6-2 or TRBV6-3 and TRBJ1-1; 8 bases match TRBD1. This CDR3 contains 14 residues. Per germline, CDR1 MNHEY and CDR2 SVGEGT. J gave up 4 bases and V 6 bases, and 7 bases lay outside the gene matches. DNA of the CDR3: TGTGCCAGCAGGCGCTCGGGACAGGCCACTGAAGCTTTCCTT. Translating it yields CASRRSGQATEAFL.

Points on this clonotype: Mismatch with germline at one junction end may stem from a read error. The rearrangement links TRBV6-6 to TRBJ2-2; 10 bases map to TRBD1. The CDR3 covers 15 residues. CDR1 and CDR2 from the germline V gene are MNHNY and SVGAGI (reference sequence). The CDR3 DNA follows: TGTGCCTGCAGTCCCGGGACAGGGGACACCGTGGAGCTGTTTTTT. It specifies CACSPGTGDTVELFF.

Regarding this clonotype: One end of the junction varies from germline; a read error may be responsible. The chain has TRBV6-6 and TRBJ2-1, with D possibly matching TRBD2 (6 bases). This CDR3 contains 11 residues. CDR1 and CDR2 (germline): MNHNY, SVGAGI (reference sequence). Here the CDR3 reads CANRGGNEQFF. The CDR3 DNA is TGTGCCAACAGAGGAGGGAATGAGCAGTTTTTC.

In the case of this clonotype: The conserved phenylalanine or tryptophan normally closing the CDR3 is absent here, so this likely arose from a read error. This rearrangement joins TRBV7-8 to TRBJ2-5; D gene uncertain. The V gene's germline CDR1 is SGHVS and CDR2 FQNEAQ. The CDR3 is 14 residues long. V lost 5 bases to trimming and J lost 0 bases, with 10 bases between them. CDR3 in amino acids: CASSVGDHQETQYS. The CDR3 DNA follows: TGTGCCAGCAGCGTGGGTGACCACCAAGAGACCCAGTACTCC.

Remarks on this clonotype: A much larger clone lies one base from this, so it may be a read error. The CDR3 reads CASSFILHTQYF. As DNA, the CDR3 is TGTGCCAGCAGCTTTATCCTACATACGCAGTATTTT. The chain is built from TRBV7-9 and TRBJ2-3; D not resolved. V shed 3 bases and J shed 7 bases, with 8 bases lying between them. The germline gives CDR1 SEHNR, CDR2 FQNEAQ (reference sequence). The CDR3 runs 12 residues. Complete variable domain (other parts from reference TRBV7-9 and TRBJ2-3): DTGVSQNPRHKITKRGQNVTFRCDPISEHNRLYWYRQTLGQGPEFLTYFQNEAQLEKSRLLSDRFSAERPKGSFSTLEIQRTEQGDSAMYLCASSFILHTQYFGPGTRLTVL.

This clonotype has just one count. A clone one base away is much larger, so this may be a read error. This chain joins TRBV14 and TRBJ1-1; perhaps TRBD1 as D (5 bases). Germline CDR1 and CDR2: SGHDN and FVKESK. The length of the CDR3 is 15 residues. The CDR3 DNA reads TGTGCCAGCAGCCAAGATAGGGGCCTGGGCACTGAAGCTTTATTT. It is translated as CASSQDRGLGTEALF.

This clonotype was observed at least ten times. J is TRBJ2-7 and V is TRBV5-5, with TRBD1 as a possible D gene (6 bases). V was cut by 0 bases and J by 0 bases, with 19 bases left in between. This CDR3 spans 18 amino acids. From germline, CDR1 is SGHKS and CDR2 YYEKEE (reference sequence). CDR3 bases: TGTGCCAGCAGCTTGGGGGGTTTTGGGCAGGGGAGCTCCTACGAGCAGTACTTC. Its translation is CASSLGGFGQGSSYEQYF.

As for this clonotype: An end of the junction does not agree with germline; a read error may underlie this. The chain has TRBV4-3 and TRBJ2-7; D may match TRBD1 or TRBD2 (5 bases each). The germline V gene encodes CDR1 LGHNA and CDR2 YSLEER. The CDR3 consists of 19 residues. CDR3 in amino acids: CDSSQADTPGPQSSYEQYF. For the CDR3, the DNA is TGCGACAGCAGCCAAGCCGATACGCCGGGACCGCAGAGCTCCTACGAGCAGTACTTC.

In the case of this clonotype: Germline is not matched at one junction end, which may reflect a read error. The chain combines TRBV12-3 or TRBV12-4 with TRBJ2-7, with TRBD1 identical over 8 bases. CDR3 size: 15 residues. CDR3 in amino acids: CASRERTGTFYVQYF. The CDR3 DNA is TGTGCCAGCAGGGAGAGGACAGGGACGTTCTACGTGCAGTACTTC.

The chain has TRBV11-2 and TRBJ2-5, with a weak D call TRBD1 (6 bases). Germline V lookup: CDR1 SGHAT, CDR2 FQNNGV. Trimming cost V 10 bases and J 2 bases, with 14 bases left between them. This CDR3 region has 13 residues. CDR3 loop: CATSRGTQETQYF. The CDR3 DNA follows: TGTGCCACCTCTAGGGGGACACAAGAGACCCAGTACTTC.

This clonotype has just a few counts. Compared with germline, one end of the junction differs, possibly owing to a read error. The CDR3 here is CAISYEGETQYF. For the CDR3, the DNA is TGTGCCATCAGTTATGAGGGAGAGACCCAGTACTTC. The J gene is TRBJ2-5, the V gene TRBV6-2 or TRBV6-3; perhaps TRBD2 as D (5 bases). This CDR3 is built from 12 residues. Germline V gene sequence: CDR1 MNHEY, CDR2 SVGEGT.

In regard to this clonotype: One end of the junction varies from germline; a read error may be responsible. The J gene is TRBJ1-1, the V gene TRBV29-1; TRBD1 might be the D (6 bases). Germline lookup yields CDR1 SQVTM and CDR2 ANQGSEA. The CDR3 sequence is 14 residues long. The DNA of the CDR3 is TGCAGCGTCACCGGGACATGGGGCAACACTGAAGCTCTCTTT. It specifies CSVTGTWGNTEALF.

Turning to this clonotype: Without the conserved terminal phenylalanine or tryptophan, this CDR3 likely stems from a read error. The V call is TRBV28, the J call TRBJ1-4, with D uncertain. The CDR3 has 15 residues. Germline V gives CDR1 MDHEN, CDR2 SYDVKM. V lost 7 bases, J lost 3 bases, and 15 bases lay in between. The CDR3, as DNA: TGTGCCAGCAATATGACTTTGAGTCCTAATGAAAAACTGTTTCTT. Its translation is CASNMTLSPNEKLFL.

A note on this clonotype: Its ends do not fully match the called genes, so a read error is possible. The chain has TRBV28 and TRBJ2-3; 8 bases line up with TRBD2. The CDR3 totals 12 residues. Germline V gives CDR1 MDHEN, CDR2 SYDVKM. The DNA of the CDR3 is TGTGCCTGCAGCGACGGGGGGGATACGCTGTATTTT. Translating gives CACSDGGDTLYF.